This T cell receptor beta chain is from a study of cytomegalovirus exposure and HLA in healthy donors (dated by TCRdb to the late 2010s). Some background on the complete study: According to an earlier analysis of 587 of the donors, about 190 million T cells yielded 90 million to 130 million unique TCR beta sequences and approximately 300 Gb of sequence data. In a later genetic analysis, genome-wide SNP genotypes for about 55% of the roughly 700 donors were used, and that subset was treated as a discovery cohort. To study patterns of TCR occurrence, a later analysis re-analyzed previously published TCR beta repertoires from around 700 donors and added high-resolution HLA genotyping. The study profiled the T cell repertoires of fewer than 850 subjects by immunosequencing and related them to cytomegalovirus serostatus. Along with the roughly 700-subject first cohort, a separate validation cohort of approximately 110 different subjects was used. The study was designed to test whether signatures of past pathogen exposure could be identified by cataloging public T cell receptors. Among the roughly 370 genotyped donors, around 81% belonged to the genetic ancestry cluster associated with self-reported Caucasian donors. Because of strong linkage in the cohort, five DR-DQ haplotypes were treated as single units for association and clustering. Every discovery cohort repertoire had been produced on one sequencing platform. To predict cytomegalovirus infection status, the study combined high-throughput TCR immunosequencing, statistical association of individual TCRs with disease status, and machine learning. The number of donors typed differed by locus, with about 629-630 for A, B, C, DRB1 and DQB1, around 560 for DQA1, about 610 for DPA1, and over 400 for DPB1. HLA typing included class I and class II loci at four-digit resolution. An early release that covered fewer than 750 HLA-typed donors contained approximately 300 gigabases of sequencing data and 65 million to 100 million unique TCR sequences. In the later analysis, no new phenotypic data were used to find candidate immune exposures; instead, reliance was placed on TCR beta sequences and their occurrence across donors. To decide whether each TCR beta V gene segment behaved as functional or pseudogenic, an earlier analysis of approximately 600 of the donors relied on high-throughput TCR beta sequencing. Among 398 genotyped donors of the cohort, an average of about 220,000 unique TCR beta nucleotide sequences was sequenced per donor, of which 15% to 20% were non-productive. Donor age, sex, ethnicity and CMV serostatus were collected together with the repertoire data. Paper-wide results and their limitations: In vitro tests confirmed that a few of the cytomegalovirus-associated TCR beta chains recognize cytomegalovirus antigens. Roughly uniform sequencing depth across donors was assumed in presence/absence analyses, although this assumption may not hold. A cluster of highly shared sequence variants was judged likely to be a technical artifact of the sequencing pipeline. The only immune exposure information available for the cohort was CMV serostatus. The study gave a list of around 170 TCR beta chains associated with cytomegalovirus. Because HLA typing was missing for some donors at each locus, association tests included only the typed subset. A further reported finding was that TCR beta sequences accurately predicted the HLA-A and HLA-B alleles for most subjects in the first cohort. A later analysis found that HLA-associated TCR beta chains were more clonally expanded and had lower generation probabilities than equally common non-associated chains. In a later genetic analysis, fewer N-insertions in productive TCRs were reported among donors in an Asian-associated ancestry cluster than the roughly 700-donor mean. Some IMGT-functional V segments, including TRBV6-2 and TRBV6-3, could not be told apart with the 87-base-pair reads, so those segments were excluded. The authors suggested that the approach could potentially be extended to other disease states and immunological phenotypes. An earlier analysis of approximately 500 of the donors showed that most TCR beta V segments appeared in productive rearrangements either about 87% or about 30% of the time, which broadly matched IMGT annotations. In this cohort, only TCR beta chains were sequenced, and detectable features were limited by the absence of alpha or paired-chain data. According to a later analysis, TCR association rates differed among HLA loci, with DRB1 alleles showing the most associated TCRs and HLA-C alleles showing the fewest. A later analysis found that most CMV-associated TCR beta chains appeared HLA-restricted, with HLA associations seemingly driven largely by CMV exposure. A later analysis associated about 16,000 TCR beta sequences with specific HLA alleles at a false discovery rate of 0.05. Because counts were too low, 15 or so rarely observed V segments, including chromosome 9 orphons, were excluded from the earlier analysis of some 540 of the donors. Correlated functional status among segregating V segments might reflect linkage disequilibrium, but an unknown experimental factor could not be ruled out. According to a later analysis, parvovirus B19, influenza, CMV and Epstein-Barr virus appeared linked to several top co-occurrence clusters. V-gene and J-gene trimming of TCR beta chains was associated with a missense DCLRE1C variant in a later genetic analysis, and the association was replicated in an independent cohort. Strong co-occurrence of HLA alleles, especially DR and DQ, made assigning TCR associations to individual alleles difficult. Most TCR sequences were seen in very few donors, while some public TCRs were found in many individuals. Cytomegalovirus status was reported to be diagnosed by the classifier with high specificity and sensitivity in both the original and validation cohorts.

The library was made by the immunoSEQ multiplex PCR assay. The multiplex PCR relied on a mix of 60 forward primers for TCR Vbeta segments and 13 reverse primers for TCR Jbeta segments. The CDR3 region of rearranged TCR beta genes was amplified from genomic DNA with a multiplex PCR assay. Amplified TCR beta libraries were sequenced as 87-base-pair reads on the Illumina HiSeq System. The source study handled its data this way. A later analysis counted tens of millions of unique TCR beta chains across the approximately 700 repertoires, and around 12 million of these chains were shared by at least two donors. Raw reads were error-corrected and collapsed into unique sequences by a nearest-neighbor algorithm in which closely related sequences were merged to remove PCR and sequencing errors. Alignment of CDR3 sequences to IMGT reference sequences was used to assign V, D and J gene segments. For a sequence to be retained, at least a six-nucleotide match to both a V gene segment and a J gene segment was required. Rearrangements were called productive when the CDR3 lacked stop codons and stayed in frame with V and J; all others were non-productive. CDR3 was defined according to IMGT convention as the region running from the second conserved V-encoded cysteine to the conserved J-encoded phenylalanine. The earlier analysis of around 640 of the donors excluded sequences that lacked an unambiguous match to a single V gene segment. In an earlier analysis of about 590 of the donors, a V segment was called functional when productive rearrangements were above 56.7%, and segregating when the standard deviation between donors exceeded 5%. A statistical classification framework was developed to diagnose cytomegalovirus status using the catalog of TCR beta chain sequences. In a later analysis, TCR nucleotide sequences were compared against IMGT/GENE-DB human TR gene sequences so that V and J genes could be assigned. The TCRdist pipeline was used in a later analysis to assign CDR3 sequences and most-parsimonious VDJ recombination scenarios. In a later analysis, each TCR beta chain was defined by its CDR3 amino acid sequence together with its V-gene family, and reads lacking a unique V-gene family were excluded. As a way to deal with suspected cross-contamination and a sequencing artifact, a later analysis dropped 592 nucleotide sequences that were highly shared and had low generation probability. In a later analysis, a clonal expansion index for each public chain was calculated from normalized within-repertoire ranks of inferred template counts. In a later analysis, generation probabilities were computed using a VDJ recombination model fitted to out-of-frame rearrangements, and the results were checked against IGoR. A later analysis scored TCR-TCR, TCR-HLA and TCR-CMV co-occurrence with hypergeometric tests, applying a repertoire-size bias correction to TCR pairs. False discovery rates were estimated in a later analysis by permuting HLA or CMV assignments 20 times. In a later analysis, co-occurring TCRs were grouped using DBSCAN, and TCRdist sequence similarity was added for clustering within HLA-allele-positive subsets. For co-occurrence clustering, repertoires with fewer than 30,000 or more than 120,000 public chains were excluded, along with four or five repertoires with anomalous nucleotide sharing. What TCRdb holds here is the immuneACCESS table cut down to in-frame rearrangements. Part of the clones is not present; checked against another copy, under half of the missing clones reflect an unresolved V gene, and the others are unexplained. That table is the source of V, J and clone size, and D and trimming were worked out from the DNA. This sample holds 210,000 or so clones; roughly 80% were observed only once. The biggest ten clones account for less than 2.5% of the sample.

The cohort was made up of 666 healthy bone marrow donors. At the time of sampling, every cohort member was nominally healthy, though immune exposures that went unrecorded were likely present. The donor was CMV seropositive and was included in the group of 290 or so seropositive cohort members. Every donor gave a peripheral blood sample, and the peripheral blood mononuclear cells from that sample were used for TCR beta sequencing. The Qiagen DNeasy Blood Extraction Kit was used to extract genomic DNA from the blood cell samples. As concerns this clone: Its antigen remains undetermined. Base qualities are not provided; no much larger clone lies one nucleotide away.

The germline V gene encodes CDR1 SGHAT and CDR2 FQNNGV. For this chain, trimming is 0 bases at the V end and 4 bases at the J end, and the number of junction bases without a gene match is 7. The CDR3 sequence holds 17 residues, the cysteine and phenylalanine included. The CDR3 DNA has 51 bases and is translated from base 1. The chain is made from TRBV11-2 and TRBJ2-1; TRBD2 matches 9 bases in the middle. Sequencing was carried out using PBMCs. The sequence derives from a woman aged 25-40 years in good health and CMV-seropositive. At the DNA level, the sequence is TGTGCCAGCAGCTTAGATCGGGGCGGGAGGGGTTACAATGAGCAGTTCTTC. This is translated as CASSLDRGGRGYNEQFF.